This record concerns one T cell receptor (beta chain) sequence. The data are from a study of T cells after posttransplantation cyclophosphamide. Libraries were prepared by immunoSEQ multiplex PCR; TCRdb keeps only in-frame clonotypes and omits some of them. The sample lists thousands of clones, about four fifths occurring once. Cyclophosphamide on days +3 and +4 followed busulfan-fludarabine conditioning and a marrow graft. This sequence originates from a male patient aged 45 to 59 who received an allogeneic stem cell transplant from a related donor and was CMV-positive. T cells may partly derive from the graft donor. Sequenced material: CD4+ T cells sorted from blood, taken about 350 days after allogeneic stem cell transplant with posttransplant cyclophosphamide.

In nucleotides, the CDR3 is TGTGCCAGCAGCGAGGGGGACAGGGACTTTTATAATTCACCCCTCCACTTT. This encodes CASSEGDRDFYNSPLHF. The chain employs TRBV9 and TRBJ1-6, with TRBD1 matching 9 bases. V was pared by 3 bases and J by 4 bases, with 8 bases of the junction left unmatched. Germline V gene lookup returns CDR1 SGDLS and CDR2 YYNGEE. This CDR3 contains 17 residues.